The T cell receptor beta chain described here comes from a study of STAT3 mutations in large granular lymphocyte leukemia. At the level of the study: Canonical activating STAT3 mutations were detected in roughly half of the longitudinally sequenced T-LGLL patients. Over half of T-LGLL patients had one or more immunosuppressive regimens. Study-wide results and limits: All newly emerging clones after therapy were STAT3 wild type. At least one immunodominant TCR beta clonotype appeared in every T-cell large granular lymphocyte leukemia patient. Some patients had persisting codominant clonotypes that could mask small clones.

This clone was counted a few times. The antigen remains unidentified. Profiling relied on immunoSEQ multiplex PCR, and the TCRdb table lists in-frame clones only, not all of them. The sample includes about 42,000 clones, roughly 81% of them seen just once. V was clipped by 2 bases and J by 3 bases, with 15 bases between them. The V gene's germline CDR1 is SGHAT and CDR2 FQNNGV. The CDR3 consists of 16 residues. The chain links TRBV11-2 to TRBJ2-3; maybe TRBD2 (7 bases). Sequenced sample: PBMCs. The receptor's source is a human donor with T large granular lymphocyte leukemia. Some clones in this sample may be carry-over from other donors' samples. The CDR3 is CASSLRGGAMTDTQYF. DNA for the CDR3: TGTGCCAGCAGCTTACGTGGGGGGGCGATGACAGATACGCAGTATTTT.